The 29 T cell receptor beta chains presented below share a single source sample, sequenced in a study of OX40 agonist ivuxolimab in advanced cancers. Produced via immunoSEQ multiplex PCR; TCRdb's table is partial and in-frame only. In the table there are approximately 82,000 clones, 88% of which are singletons. The sample in question was CD4+ or CD8+ T cells sorted from blood, obtained in a trial of the OX40 agonist ivuxolimab. The receptors were sampled from an adult with an advanced solid tumor such as melanoma, head and neck, liver or kidney cancer.

The chain combines TRBV2 with TRBJ1-5, with a weak D call TRBD1 (5 bases). CDR1 SNHLY and CDR2 FYNNEI come from the germline V gene. This CDR3 comprises 13 residues. Between the trimmed V and J ends, which lost 7 bases and 5 bases, there was a span of 12 bases. The CDR3 sequence is CASNTGRDQPQHF. CDR3 in DNA: TGTGCCAGCAATACAGGTCGCGATCAGCCCCAGCATTTT.

This clone was found once. The J gene is TRBJ2-3, the V gene TRBV5-1; D ambiguous. The CDR3 totals 15 residues. Trimming pared 0 bases from V and 1 base from J, leaving 9 bases between. Germline assignment: CDR1 SGHRS and CDR2 YFSETQ. CDR3 loop: CASSLEGRGTDTQYF. In nucleotides, the CDR3 is TGCGCCAGCAGCTTGGAGGGTCGTGGCACAGATACGCAGTATTTT.

The rearrangement links TRBV27 to TRBJ2-1; D perhaps matches TRBD2 (5 bases). The germline V gene has CDR1 MNHEY and CDR2 SMNVEV (reference sequence). The CDR3 covers 14 residues. Trimming stripped 4 bases from V and 9 bases from J, with 16 bases between. The CDR3 region is CASSYGNFGSEQFF. For the CDR3, the DNA is TGTGCCAGCAGTTATGGGAACTTTGGGAGTGAGCAGTTCTTC.

This clone was detected a few times. This chain connects TRBV29-1 to TRBJ1-4; maybe TRBD1 (6 bases). Germline V gives CDR1 SQVTM, CDR2 ANQGSEA. The CDR3 contains 13 residues. V was trimmed by 7 bases and J by 4 bases, leaving 13 bases between them. CDR3 nucleotide sequence: TGCAGCGGTGCCGGGACAAGTAATGAAAAACTGTTTTTT. This gives the protein CSGAGTSNEKLFF. Using reference TRBV29-1 and TRBJ1-4 for the parts outside the CDR3, the full variable domain is SAVISQKPSRDICQRGTSLTIQCQVDSQVTMMFWYRQQPGQSLTLIATANQGSEATYESGFVIDKFPISRPNLTFSTLTVSNMSPEDSSIYLCSGAGTSNEKLFFGSGTQLSVL.

The V and J genes are TRBV27 and TRBJ2-2; perhaps TRBD1 as D (5 bases). Per germline, CDR1 MNHEY and CDR2 SMNVEV (reference sequence). V was shortened by 5 bases and J by 0 bases, with 10 bases between the two germline ends. The CDR3 runs to 15 residues. CDR3: CASSTTEANTGELFF. Here the CDR3 DNA reads TGTGCCAGCAGTACGACAGAGGCGAACACCGGGGAGCTGTTTTTT.

The chain recombines TRBV30 with TRBJ2-7, with D perhaps matching TRBD2 (5 bases). Looked up from germline, CDR1 is GTSNPN and CDR2 is SVGIG (reference sequence). V was shortened by 5 bases and J by 0 bases, with 14 bases between the two germline ends. There are 14 residues in the CDR3. The CDR3 nucleotides read TGTGCCTGGGGCCTAGCACTCAGCTCCTACGAGCAGTACTTC. Translating it yields CAWGLALSSYEQYF.

The J gene is TRBJ2-1, the V gene TRBV11-3; TRBD2 matches 10 bases. The CDR3 contains 17 residues. CDR1 is SGHNT and CDR2 is YENEEA in the germline V gene. V shed 2 bases, J shed 9 bases, and the junction held 13 bases outside the gene matches. The CDR3: CASSLSLYSGRNGEQFF. The CDR3 coding sequence is TGTGCCAGCAGCTTATCCCTTTATAGCGGGAGGAACGGTGAGCAGTTCTTC.

The chain combines TRBV7-8 with TRBJ2-1; 11 nucleotides align to TRBD2. V was pared by 8 bases and J by 4 bases, with 7 bases of the junction left unmatched. The CDR3 runs 15 residues. The germline V gene encodes CDR1 SGHVS and CDR2 FQNEAQ. The CDR3 DNA follows: TGTGCCAGCGCCAAAGGACTAGCGGGTTACAATGAGCAGTTCTTC. As protein: CASAKGLAGYNEQFF. Full variable domain (missing parts from reference TRBV7-8 and TRBJ2-1): GAGVSQSPRYKVAKRGQDVALRCDPISGHVSLFWYQQALGQGPEFLTYFQNEAQLDKSGLPSDRFFAERPEGSVSTLKIQRTQQEDSAVYLCASAKGLAGYNEQFFGPGTRLTVL.

The chain recombines TRBV25-1 with TRBJ1-5, with TRBD1 identical over 9 bases. The V segment lost 6 bases and the J segment 2 bases; nucleotides outside the gene matches: 5. In germline, CDR1 is MGHDK, CDR2 SYGVNS. CDR3 length: 15 residues. The CDR3 is CASRRGQGGNQPQHF. In DNA, the CDR3 is TGTGCCAGCAGGAGGGGACAGGGCGGCAATCAGCCCCAGCATTTT.

The chain has TRBV6-1 and TRBJ1-2; tentatively, D is TRBD1 (6 bases). Germline assignment: CDR1 MNHNS and CDR2 SASEGT. The CDR3 covers 15 residues. V was trimmed by 7 bases and J by 3 bases, leaving 18 bases between them. The CDR3 sequence: CASTRTAQGDYGYTF. The CDR3 DNA is TGTGCCAGCACAAGGACAGCCCAAGGTGACTATGGCTACACCTTC.

The chain links TRBV10-2 to TRBJ2-5; a weak D match, TRBD1 (5 bases). Germline V gene lookup returns CDR1 WSHSY and CDR2 SAAADI. V was trimmed by 4 bases and J by 3 bases, leaving 12 bases between them. CDR3 size: 14 residues. CDR3 amino acids: CASSVVSREETQYF. The CDR3 DNA sequence: TGCGCCAGCAGTGTAGTATCCAGGGAAGAGACCCAGTACTTC.

The rearrangement joins TRBV12-2 to TRBJ2-7; TRBD1 is the table's D call, not checked against the DNA. TRBV12-2 is an annotated pseudogene. The CDR3 loop spans 18 amino acids. The CDR3 nucleotides read TGTGCAAGTCGCTTAGCGGGGTTCCTCCGGGACATTCGCTACGAGCAGTACTTC. This sequence encodes CASRLAGFLRDIRYEQYF.

The rearrangement links TRBV30 to TRBJ2-3; 10 bases agree with TRBD2. The germline gives CDR1 GTSNPN, CDR2 SVGIG (reference sequence). The CDR3 loop spans 17 amino acids. The V gene end was trimmed by 1 base and the J gene end by 5 bases; junction bases not matched to a gene: 12. The CDR3 sequence: CAWSDQSGRAVRDTQYF. Here the CDR3 DNA reads TGTGCCTGGAGTGACCAAAGCGGGAGGGCCGTAAGAGATACGCAGTATTTT.

This clone came up a few times. V and J are TRBV4-1 and TRBJ2-2; D gene ambiguous. The CDR3 consists of 16 residues. V lost 2 bases, J lost 0 bases, and 10 bases lay in between. CDR1 and CDR2 from the germline V gene are MGHRA and YSYEKL. CDR3 coding DNA: TGCGCCAGCAGCCAAATTAGCAGCTCGAACACCGGGGAGCTGTTTTTT. Translating it yields CASSQISSSNTGELFF.

This clone was detected only once. CDR3 loop: CASKSQGVNYEQYF. CDR3 sequence (DNA): TGTGCCAGCAAATCACAGGGGGTTAACTACGAGCAGTACTTC. V is TRBV6-1 and J is TRBJ2-7; 8 bases agree with TRBD1. V was pared by 7 bases and J by 3 bases, with 8 bases of the junction left unmatched. Germline V gene lookup returns CDR1 MNHNS and CDR2 SASEGT. This CDR3 region has 14 residues.

The chain has TRBV25-1 and TRBJ1-3; D is undetermined. The V end lost 7 bases, the J end lost 2 bases, and 3 bases lay between the germline ends. The germline V gene has CDR1 MGHDK and CDR2 SYGVNS. The CDR3 is 11 residues long. The DNA of the CDR3 is TGTGCCAGCATCACTGGAAACACCATATATTTT. Amino acid sequence: CASITGNTIYF. Complete variable domain (other parts from reference TRBV25-1 and TRBJ1-3): EADIYQTPRYLVIGTGKKITLECSQTMGHDKMYWYQQDPGMELHLIHYSYGVNSTEKGDLSSESTVSRIRTEHFPLTLESARPSHTSQYLCASITGNTIYFGEGSWLTVV.

A single count supports this clone. The gene calls are TRBV4-1 and TRBJ2-3; 8 nucleotides align to TRBD2. Unmatched junction bases numbered 8, after V lost 3 bases and J lost 3 bases. The CDR3 totals 16 residues. The germline CDR1 and CDR2 sequences are MGHRA and YSYEKL. CDR3 sequence: CASSQSGGGLTDTQYF. CDR3 DNA: TGCGCCAGCAGCCAGTCGGGCGGGGGGCTGACAGATACGCAGTATTTT.

The chain has TRBV11-3 and TRBJ2-5; 13 nucleotides agree with TRBD2. V dropped 1 base and J dropped 3; count of bases not matched to a gene: 8. The CDR3 is made up of 18 amino acids. CDR1 and CDR2 (germline): SGHNT, YENEEA. CDR3 in DNA: TGTGCCAGCAGCTTAGGACTAGCGGGAGGCCGAAGTGAAGAGACCCAGTACTTC. Amino acid sequence: CASSLGLAGGRSEETQYF.

The chain uses TRBV21-1 and TRBJ2-3; the table assigns TRBD2, which was not confirmed against the DNA. TRBV21-1 is classified as a pseudogene. The CDR3 covers 15 residues. CDR3 nucleotides: TGTGCCAGCAGCAAATTCCGGGGGAGGACAGATACGCAGTATTTT. It codes for CASSKFRGRTDTQYF.

The rearrangement joins TRBV30 to TRBJ2-7; 10 bases are shared with TRBD2. The CDR3 length is 14 residues. V lost 5 bases, J lost 1 base, and 5 bases stayed unmatched. CDR1 and CDR2 (germline): GTSNPN, SVGIG (reference sequence). CDR3 nucleotides: TGTGCCTGGGGGGGACTAGCGAGTTCCTACGAGCAGTACTTC. Translating gives CAWGGLASSYEQYF.

This chain links TRBV5-1 with TRBJ2-7, with 7 bases fitting TRBD1. Germline CDR1 reads SGHRS; CDR2 reads YFSETQ. This CDR3 spans 14 amino acids. V gave up 3 bases and J gave up 5 bases; unmatched junction bases: 8. The CDR3 nucleotides are TGCGCCAGCAGCTCGGAAGGGGGCTCGGACGAGCAGTACTTC. This translates into CASSSEGGSDEQYF.

The chain joins TRBV29-1 to TRBJ2-7, with D unclear. Trimming took 4 bases from V and 0 from J, leaving 7 bases between them. Germline values: CDR1 SQVTM, CDR2 ANQGSEA. The CDR3 runs to 12 residues. The CDR3 coding sequence is TGCAGCGTTGTAGGTCTCTCCTACGAGCAGTACTTC. Its protein is CSVVGLSYEQYF.

The rearrangement links TRBV11-3 to TRBJ2-7; the D gene is possibly TRBD2 (5 bases). V gave up 2 bases and J gave up 0 bases, with 14 bases separating them. Germline assignment: CDR1 SGHNT and CDR2 YENEEA. The CDR3 contains 16 residues. CDR3: CASSLRGLDLSYEQYF. The CDR3 region has the DNA TGTGCCAGCAGCTTAAGAGGGTTGGATCTCTCCTACGAGCAGTACTTC. The whole variable domain, filled in from reference TRBV11-3 and TRBJ2-7, reads EAGVVQSPRYKIIEKKQPVAFWCNPISGHNTLYWYLQNLGQGPELLIRYENEEAVDDSQLPKDRFSAERLKGVDSTLKIQPAELGDSAVYLCASSLRGLDLSYEQYFGPGTRLTVT.

The V call is TRBV30, the J call TRBJ2-7; D is unresolved. Trimming took off 6 bases at V and 5 bases at J, with 14 bases between the two ends. From germline, CDR1 is GTSNPN and CDR2 SVGIG (reference sequence). This CDR3 spans 12 amino acids. In DNA form, the CDR3 reads TGTGCCTGCCATATGGGCGGCCACGAGCAGTACTTC. It is translated as CACHMGGHEQYF.

This clone was counted a single time. The V and J genes are TRBV6-1 and TRBJ2-7; 11 bases match TRBD2. The CDR3 has 16 amino acids. Per the germline V gene, CDR1 is MNHNS and CDR2 is SASEGT. V gave up 2 bases and J gave up 4 bases; unmatched junction bases: 7. CDR3 nucleotide sequence: TGTGCCAGCAGTGAACCCGGTTCTAGCGGGAGGTACGAGCAGTACTTC. It translates to CASSEPGSSGRYEQYF.

The rearrangement joins TRBV5-1 to TRBJ2-4, with 10 bases lining up with TRBD1. CDR3 size: 13 residues. From germline, CDR1 is SGHRS and CDR2 YFSETQ. J lost 7 bases, V lost 4 bases, and 2 bases had no gene match. CDR3 amino acids: CASSTDRGNIQYF. CDR3 bases: TGCGCCAGCAGCACGGACAGGGGGAACATTCAGTACTTC.

The chain couples TRBV19 to TRBJ2-7, with 10 bases fitting TRBD1. V lost 6 bases and J lost 4; bases outside the gene matches: 15. The CDR3 is made up of 17 amino acids. Germline loops: CDR1 LNHDA, CDR2 SQIVND (reference sequence). The CDR3 DNA sequence: TGTGCCAGTAGCCGATCGTCGCGGGACAGGGGAGGATACGAGCAGTACTTC. Protein product: CASSRSSRDRGGYEQYF. The full variable domain, rest sourced from reference TRBV19 and TRBJ2-7, is DGGITQSPKYLFRKEGQNVTLSCEQNLNHDAMYWYRQDPGQGLRLIYYSQIVNDFQKGDIAEGYSVSREKKESFPLTVTSAQKNPTAFYLCASSRSSRDRGGYEQYFGPGTRLTVT.

Remarks on this clone: Germline is not matched at one junction end, which may reflect a read error. The V and J genes are TRBV7-7 and TRBJ2-5; TRBD1 matches at 9 bases. The CDR3 has 14 residues. Germline V gene sequence: CDR1 SSHAT, CDR2 FNYEAQ (reference sequence). The CDR3 sequence is CASSLRQGGETQYF. As DNA, the CDR3 is TGTGCTAGCAGCTTACGACAGGGGGGGGAGACCCAGTACTTC.

This clone has only a few counts. The chain combines TRBV18 with TRBJ1-1, with 9 nucleotides matching TRBD1. The CDR3 runs to 13 residues. J gave up 6 bases and V 3 bases, and 2 bases lay outside the gene matches. Germline lookup yields CDR1 KGHSH and CDR2 LQKENI. DNA of the CDR3: TGTGCCAGCTCACCCTGGGACAGGGCTGAAGCTTTCTTT. It yields the protein CASSPWDRAEAFF.